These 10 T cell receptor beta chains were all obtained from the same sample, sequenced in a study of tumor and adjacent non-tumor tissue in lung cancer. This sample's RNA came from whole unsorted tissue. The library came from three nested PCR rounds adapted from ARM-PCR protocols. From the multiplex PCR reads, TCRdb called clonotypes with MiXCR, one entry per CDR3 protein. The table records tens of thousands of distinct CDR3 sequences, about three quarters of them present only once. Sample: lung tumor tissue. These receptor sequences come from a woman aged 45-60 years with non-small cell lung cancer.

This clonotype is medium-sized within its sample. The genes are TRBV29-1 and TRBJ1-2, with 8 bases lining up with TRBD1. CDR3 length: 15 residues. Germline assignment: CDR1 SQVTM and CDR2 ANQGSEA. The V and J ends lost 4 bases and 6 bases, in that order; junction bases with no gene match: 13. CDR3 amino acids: CSVGDLLQGDHGYTF. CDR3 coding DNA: TGCAGCGTTGGGGATCTTTTACAGGGGGATCATGGCTACACCTTC.

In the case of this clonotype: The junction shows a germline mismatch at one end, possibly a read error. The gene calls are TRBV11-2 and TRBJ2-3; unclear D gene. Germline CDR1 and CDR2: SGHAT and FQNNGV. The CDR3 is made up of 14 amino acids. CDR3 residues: CASSLDLLADTQYF. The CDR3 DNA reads TGTGCCAGCAGTTTAGATCTGTTAGCAGATACTCAGTATTTT.

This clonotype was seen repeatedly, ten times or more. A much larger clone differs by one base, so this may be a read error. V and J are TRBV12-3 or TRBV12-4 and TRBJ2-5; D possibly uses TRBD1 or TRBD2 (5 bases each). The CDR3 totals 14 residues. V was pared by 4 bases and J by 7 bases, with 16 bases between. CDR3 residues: CASSWRTDGGTQYF. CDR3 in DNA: TGTGCCAGCAGTTGGAGGACGGATGGGGGGACCCAGTACTTC.

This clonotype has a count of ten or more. This CDR3 is CSARDNYEQYF. The CDR3 DNA reads TGCAGTGCCCGGGACAACTACGAGCAGTACTTC. This chain uses TRBV20-1 with TRBJ2-7; weak D call: TRBD1 (6 bases). Germline CDR1 DFQATT, CDR2 SNEGSKA (reference sequence). The CDR3 runs 11 residues. Trimming took off 6 bases at V and 3 bases at J, with 9 bases between the two ends.

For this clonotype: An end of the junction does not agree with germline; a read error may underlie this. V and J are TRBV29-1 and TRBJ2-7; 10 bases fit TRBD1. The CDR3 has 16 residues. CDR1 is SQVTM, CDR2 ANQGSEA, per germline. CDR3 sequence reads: CSVGPHGTGDTREQYF. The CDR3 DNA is TGTAGCGTTGGACCCCACGGGACAGGGGATACTAGGGAGCAGTACTTC.

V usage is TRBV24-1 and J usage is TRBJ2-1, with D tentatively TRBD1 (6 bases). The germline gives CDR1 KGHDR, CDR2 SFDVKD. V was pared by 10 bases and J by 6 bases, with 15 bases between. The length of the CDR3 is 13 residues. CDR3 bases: TGTGCCACACGTGGGGGCTCTTTCAATGAGCAGTTCTTC. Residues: CATRGGSFNEQFF.

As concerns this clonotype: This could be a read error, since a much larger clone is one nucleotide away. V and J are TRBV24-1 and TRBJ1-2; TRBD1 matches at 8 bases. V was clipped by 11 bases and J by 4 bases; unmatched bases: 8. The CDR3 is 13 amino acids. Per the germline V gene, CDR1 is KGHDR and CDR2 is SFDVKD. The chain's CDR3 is CAISRTGSYGYTF. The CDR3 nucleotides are TGTGCCATCAGCCGGACAGGGTCCTATGGCTACACCTTC.

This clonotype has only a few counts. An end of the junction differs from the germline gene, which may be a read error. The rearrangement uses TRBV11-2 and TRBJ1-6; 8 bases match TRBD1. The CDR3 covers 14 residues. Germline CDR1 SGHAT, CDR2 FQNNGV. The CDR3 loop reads CASSLDRGNSPLRF. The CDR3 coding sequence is TGTGCCAGCAGTCTAGACAGGGGTAATTCACCCCTCCGCTTT.

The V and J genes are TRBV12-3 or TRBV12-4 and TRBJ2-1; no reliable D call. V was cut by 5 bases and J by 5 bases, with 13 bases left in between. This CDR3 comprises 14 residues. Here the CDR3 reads CASSNCMDHNEQFF. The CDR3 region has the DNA TGTGCCAGCAGTAATTGTATGGACCACAATGAGCAGTTCTTC.

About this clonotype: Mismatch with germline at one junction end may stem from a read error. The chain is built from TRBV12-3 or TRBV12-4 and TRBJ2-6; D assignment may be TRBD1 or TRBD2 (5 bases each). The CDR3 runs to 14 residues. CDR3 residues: CASSRGPGADVLTF. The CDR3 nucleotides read TGTGCCAGCAGTCGAGGGCCTGGGGCCGACGTCTTGACTTTC.